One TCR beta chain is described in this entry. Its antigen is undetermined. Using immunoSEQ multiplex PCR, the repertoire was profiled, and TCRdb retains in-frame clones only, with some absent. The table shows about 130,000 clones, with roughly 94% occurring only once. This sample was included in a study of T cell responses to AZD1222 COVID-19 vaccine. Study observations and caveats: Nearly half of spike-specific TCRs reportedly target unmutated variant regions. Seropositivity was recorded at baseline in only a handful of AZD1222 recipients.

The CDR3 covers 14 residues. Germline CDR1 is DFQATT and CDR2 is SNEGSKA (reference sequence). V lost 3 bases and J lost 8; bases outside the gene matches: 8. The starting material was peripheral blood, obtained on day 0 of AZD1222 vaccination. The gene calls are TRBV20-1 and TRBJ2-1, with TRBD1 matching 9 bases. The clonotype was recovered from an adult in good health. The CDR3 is CSASGTGQGDEQFF. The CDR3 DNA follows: TGCAGTGCTAGTGGGACAGGGCAAGGCGATGAGCAGTTCTTC.